This TCR beta chain was documented in a study of CD8 T cells in ankylosing spondylitis. General study points: A motif of fewer than ten highly homologous TCR beta variants was seen as apparently characteristic of ankylosing spondylitis blood. The authors reported significant enrichment of disease-linked clones in matched ankylosing spondylitis synovial fluid.

Turning to this clonotype: Its antigen is not identified.

The CDR3 runs to 19 residues. V shed 0 bases and J shed 2 bases, with 20 bases lying between them. CDR1 and CDR2 (germline): MGHRA, YSYEKL. It was by quantitative 5'-RACE with molecular barcodes that TCR beta libraries were made. TCRdb fed the 5' RACE reads into MiXCR, producing one record per CDR3 protein. The sample has around 280,000 distinct CDR3 sequences; 20% are singletons. The source of this sequence is a male donor with ankylosing spondylitis or in good health (not recorded which). The sample consisted of blood, either unsorted or a sorted T cell fraction (not recorded which). The chain recombines TRBV4-1 with TRBJ2-4; the D is unclear. This CDR3 is CASSQDFGARFESKNIQYF. The CDR3 coding sequence is TGCGCCAGCAGCCAAGATTTTGGTGCCCGTTTTGAGTCCAAAAACATTCAGTACTTC.